In its sample, the clone carrying this TCR beta chain was seen many times. Its antigen is unknown. TCR beta CDR3 region amplification was performed from RNA transcripts. Researchers ran a first-round RT-PCR on the TCR CDR3 using the HTBI primer set. TCRdb reprocessed the multiplex PCR reads via MiXCR and lists one record per CDR3 protein. The sample has roughly 750,000 distinct CDR3 sequences, roughly 15% seen once. Per the germline V gene, CDR1 is SGHRS and CDR2 is YFSETQ. The CDR3 is made up of 15 amino acids. Deletions cut 4 bases from V and 7 bases from J, with 18 bases between. The sample originates from a study of T cells in Graves' hyperthyroidism and ophthalmopathy. Broader study findings: Appearing also in blood were most of the thyroid clonotypes expanded above 0.001. A model of 13 V-J pairs discriminated ophthalmopathy from stable hyperthyroidism.

Sequenced: blood. The chain is built from TRBV5-1 and TRBJ2-1; D is unclear. This receptor was identified in a man aged 18-30 years with Graves' hyperthyroidism. The CDR3 nucleotides are TGCGCCAGCAGCATACTCTCTCAGGACGCAAATGAGCAGTTCTTC. It encodes CASSILSQDANEQFF. Using reference TRBV5-1 and TRBJ2-1 for the parts outside the CDR3, the full variable domain is KAGVTQTPRYLIKTRGQQVTLSCSPISGHRSVSWYQQTPGQGLQFLFEYFSETQRNKGNFPGRFSGRQFSNSRSEMNVSTLELGDSALYLCASSILSQDANEQFFGPGTRLTVL.